Presented here are 22 T cell receptor beta chains from one specimen sequenced in a study of vaccination and CD4 T cells after COVID-19 (dated by TCRdb to the early 2020s). Receptor libraries were prepared by PCR. TCRdb records Illumina iSeq 100 as the sequencer. At the Johns Hopkins FTIC core, DNA from the cultured CD4+ T cells underwent TCR sequencing with the Oncomine TCR Beta short-read assay. Using fastp at Q25 and MiXCR, TCRdb reprocessed the public reads and kept productive beta chains. Rows with one shared CDR3 protein collapse into an entry with the most common genes and DNA. The sample table records 15,000 or so distinct CDR3 sequences; 63% of these occur just once. Of the sample, more than 10% falls within the top ten clones. Per the publication, the treatment or condition label means: roughly 11-day PBMC culture with coronavirus spike peptide pools or control peptides (ViraFEST assay).

The antigens these receptors bind are not known. Material for sequencing was CD4+ T cells from blood, cultured in vitro. Receptors originate from a human donor who had recovered from COVID-19.

The chain uses TRBV11-3 and TRBJ2-7; 7 bases match TRBD1. This CDR3 spans 14 amino acids. In germline, CDR1 is SGHNT, CDR2 YENEEA. The trim removed 2 bases at V and 6 bases at J, leaving 7 bases unmatched. CDR3 DNA: TGTGCCAGCAGCTTACCAACAGGGGTAGGCGAGCAGTACTTC. This gives the protein CASSLPTGVGEQYF.

The V gene is TRBV14, the J gene TRBJ1-5; D might be TRBD1 (5 bases). Germline lookup yields CDR1 SGHDN and CDR2 FVKESK. The CDR3 runs to 14 residues. V was trimmed by 4 bases and J by 3 bases, leaving 10 bases between them. Here the CDR3 reads CASSRPGPNQPQHF. The CDR3 region has the DNA TGTGCCAGCAGCCGACCGGGACCCAATCAGCCCCAGCATTTT.

The chain couples TRBV6-1 to TRBJ2-7; the D gene is possibly TRBD1 (6 bases). Germline loops: CDR1 MNHNS, CDR2 SASEGT. Trimming left V 7 bases short and J 2 bases short, with 15 bases between. The CDR3 covers 14 residues. The CDR3 DNA reads as TGTGCCAGCAAATTGGACAGTTATACCTACGAGCAGTACTTC. This encodes CASKLDSYTYEQYF.

This clonotype has a single count. This CDR3 reads CASSLGSGGDLFDEQFF. The DNA for the CDR3 is TGTGCCAGCAGCTTAGGGAGCGGGGGCGACCTTTTTGATGAGCAGTTCTTC. The chain has TRBV7-9 and TRBJ2-1; 8 nucleotides match TRBD2. The trim removed 1 base at V and 8 bases at J, leaving 13 bases unmatched. The germline CDR1 and CDR2 sequences are SEHNR and FQNEAQ (reference sequence). CDR3 size: 17 residues.

In its sample, this clonotype was seen once. The chain employs TRBV24-1 and TRBJ2-1; 8 bases agree with TRBD1. The CDR3 runs 15 residues. Germline V gives CDR1 KGHDR, CDR2 SFDVKD. J was trimmed by 5 bases and V by 4 bases; bases with no gene match: 6. CDR3: CATSDPGTGNNEQFF. The CDR3 region has the DNA TGTGCCACCAGTGACCCGGGGACAGGCAACAATGAGCAGTTCTTC.

This chain links TRBV7-2 with TRBJ2-5; no reliable D call. The CDR3 contains 15 residues. CDR1 SGHTA and CDR2 FQGNSA come from the germline V gene. V was trimmed by 1 base and J by 2 bases, leaving 11 bases between them. The CDR3 is CASSLVGQQQETQYF. CDR3 bases: TGTGCCAGCAGCTTAGTCGGTCAGCAACAAGAGACCCAGTACTTC.

The V call is TRBV28, the J call TRBJ2-2; possibly TRBD2 for D (6 bases). The CDR3 sequence is 16 residues long. Germline CDR1 is MDHEN and CDR2 is SYDVKM. The germline V and J ends were trimmed by 2 bases and 2 bases, with 12 bases remaining between them. Written as DNA, the CDR3 is TGTGCCAGCAGTTTAGGGGGGACCCACAACACCGGGGAGCTGTTTTTT. Its translation: CASSLGGTHNTGELFF. Using reference TRBV28 and TRBJ2-2 for the parts outside the CDR3, the full variable domain is DVKVTQSSRYLVKRTGEKVFLECVQDMDHENMFWYRQDPGLGLRLIYFSYDVKMKEKGDIPEGYSVSREKKERFSLILESASTNQTSMYLCASSLGGTHNTGELFFGEGSRLTVL.

The V call is TRBV18, the J call TRBJ2-3, with 9 nucleotides matching TRBD2. The CDR3 covers 15 residues. The V gene's germline CDR1 is KGHSH and CDR2 LQKENI. Germline trimming cut 3 bases from V and 2 bases from J; bases unmatched to any gene: 3. The CDR3 DNA sequence: TGTGCCAGCTCACCTCTAGCGGGGACCACAGATACGCAGTATTTT. This gives the protein CASSPLAGTTDTQYF.

With regard to this clonotype: The DNA is left out, because the CDR3 cannot be placed on it with certainty; the CDR3 is given as TCRdb lists it. The chain uses TRBV14 and TRBJ1-1; the table's D call, TRBD1, has no DNA check behind it. With termini counted, the CDR3 has 24 amino acids. CDR1 and CDR2 (germline): SGHDN, FVKESK. The CDR3: CASTNQTSMYLCASSTGTYTEAFF.

The V gene is TRBV7-9, the J gene TRBJ1-6; 8 bases line up with TRBD1. CDR3 length: 16 amino acids. V lost 3 bases and J lost 2; bases outside the gene matches: 3. Germline CDR1 and CDR2: SEHNR and FQNEAQ (reference sequence). The CDR3 DNA is TGTGCCAGCAGCTTCGGCAGGGGGCCCTATAATTCACCCCTCCACTTT. Encoded protein: CASSFGRGPYNSPLHF.

Only a few counts were recorded for this clonotype. The chain links TRBV20-1 to TRBJ1-2; D remains ambiguous. The germline V gene has CDR1 DFQATT and CDR2 SNEGSKA (reference sequence). Between the trimmed V and J ends, which lost 6 bases and 4 bases, there was a span of 18 bases. This CDR3 has 14 amino acids. CDR3 sequence (DNA): TGCAGTGCCCTGGGAAGGGAGTCGGGCTATGGCTACACCTTC. Its translation: CSALGRESGYGYTF.

The genes are TRBV2 and TRBJ2-1; 9 nucleotides agree with TRBD2. V was clipped by 4 bases and J by 8 bases; unmatched bases: 6. This CDR3 comprises 14 residues. Germline V gene sequence: CDR1 SNHLY, CDR2 FYNNEI. CDR3 nucleotide sequence: TGTGCCAGCAGTGTACTAGCGGGTCACCATGAGCAGTTCTTC. Translated: CASSVLAGHHEQFF.

Only a few counts were recorded for this clonotype. This chain links TRBV6-1 with TRBJ1-2, with 9 bases identical to TRBD1. The CDR3 runs to 11 residues. V dropped 10 bases and J dropped 8; count of bases not matched to a gene: 5. Germline values: CDR1 MNHNS, CDR2 SASEGT. The CDR3 protein is CAIRDRDGYTF. The CDR3 nucleotides are TGTGCCATCCGGGACAGGGACGGCTACACCTTC.

The chain joins TRBV6-1 to TRBJ1-5, with TRBD1 identical over 8 bases. V gave up 3 bases and J gave up 5 bases; unmatched junction bases: 3. Germline V gene data show CDR1 as MNHNS and CDR2 as SASEGT. The CDR3 loop spans 14 amino acids. The CDR3 DNA sequence: TGTGCCAGCAGTGAGACAGGGGTCGATCAGCCCCAGCATTTT. Translating gives CASSETGVDQPQHF.

CDR3 sequence: CASSYSGQGAWETQYF. The CDR3 region has the DNA TGTGCCAGCAGTTACTCTGGACAGGGGGCTTGGGAGACCCAGTACTTC. The V and J genes are TRBV6-2 or TRBV6-3 and TRBJ2-5, with 11 bases aligning to TRBD1. After removal of 0 bases from V and 5 bases from J, the junction contained 5 bases not matched to a gene. The CDR3 totals 16 residues. CDR1 MNHEY and CDR2 SVGEGT come from the germline V gene.

The chain carries TRBV20-1 and TRBJ2-3, with D possibly TRBD2 on 6 matching bases. The germline V gene encodes CDR1 DFQATT and CDR2 SNEGSKA (reference sequence). The CDR3 length is 14 residues. Trimming pared 0 bases from V and 10 bases from J, leaving 17 bases between. In DNA form, the CDR3 reads TGCAGTGCTAGAGATTCTGGGCTAGCGATATCGCAGTATTTT. Amino acid sequence: CSARDSGLAISQYF.

The chain is built from TRBV6-1 and TRBJ1-5; perhaps TRBD1 as D (6 bases). Trimming took 6 bases from V and 0 from J, leaving 12 bases between them. CDR3 length: 15 residues. The germline V gene encodes CDR1 MNHNS and CDR2 SASEGT. The CDR3: CASSAGVLSNQPQHF. In DNA form, the CDR3 reads TGTGCCAGCAGCGCAGGGGTCCTTAGCAATCAGCCCCAGCATTTT.

This clonotype was observed a few times. The V and J genes are TRBV6-2 or TRBV6-3 and TRBJ1-6; the D is unclear. The ends were cut back, 0 bases at V and 6 bases at J, with 12 bases in the middle. The CDR3 loop spans 16 amino acids. Germline V gives CDR1 MNHEY, CDR2 SVGEGT. CDR3: CASSYSTPRRNSPLHF. CDR3 DNA sequence: TGTGCCAGCAGTTACTCGACTCCGAGGCGTAATTCACCCCTCCACTTT.

The chain uses TRBV20-1 and TRBJ2-5; possibly TRBD1 for D (5 bases). Trimming removed 5 bases at V and 8 bases at J, with 21 bases between. The CDR3 runs to 14 residues. From germline, CDR1 is DFQATT and CDR2 SNEGSKA (reference sequence). Here the CDR3 reads CSAPPGSDRRTQYF. The DNA of the CDR3 is TGCAGTGCTCCCCCAGGGTCCGACCGTAGAACCCAGTACTTC.

CDR3 loop: CSASKGARNTEAFF. The CDR3, as DNA: TGCAGTGCTAGCAAGGGGGCGAGGAACACTGAAGCTTTCTTT. The J gene is TRBJ1-1, the V gene TRBV20-1, with 7 bases aligning to TRBD1. There are 14 residues in the CDR3. The germline gives CDR1 DFQATT, CDR2 SNEGSKA (reference sequence). V lost 3 bases, J lost 1 base, and 5 bases stayed unmatched.

The table lists this clonotype with a few counts. The chain carries TRBV6-1 and TRBJ2-3; no reliable D call. CDR3 length: 14 residues. Germline CDR1 and CDR2: MNHNS and SASEGT. V gave up 5 bases and J gave up 2 bases, with 11 bases separating them. CDR3 nucleotides: TGTGCCAGCAGTAGAGGACGTCTCACAGATACGCAGTATTTT. Residues: CASSRGRLTDTQYF.

This clonotype has more than one count but fewer than ten. This rearrangement joins TRBV6-1 to TRBJ1-2; TRBD1 matches at 10 bases. The V gene end was trimmed by 4 bases and the J gene end by 6 bases; junction bases not matched to a gene: 8. This CDR3 is built from 15 residues. CDR1 and CDR2 (germline): MNHNS, SASEGT. The CDR3 spells CASSGTGTGDHGYTF. The CDR3 bases are TGTGCCAGCAGTGGAACCGGGACAGGGGACCATGGCTACACCTTC.